This T cell receptor (beta chain) was recovered during a study of cytomegalovirus exposure and HLA in healthy donors. In the study overall: Unique TCR beta sequences numbering some 120 million came from approximately 180 million T cells in an earlier analysis. Regarding the study as a whole: The availability of immune exposure information extended only to CMV serostatus. Roughly uniform sequencing depth across donors was assumed, possibly incorrectly. TCR beta chains numbering more than 150 were designated cytomegalovirus-associated.

Primers: 60 Vbeta forward and 13 Jbeta reverse. Generated by immunoSEQ multiplex PCR, the TCRdb table keeps only in-frame clones and is missing some. The table records tens of thousands of clones, 70% to 85% of them present only once. As concerns this clone: Its antigen is not known.

Germline V gives CDR1 MDHEN, CDR2 SYDVKM. The V gene lost 5 bases and the J gene lost 6 bases, with 14 bases spanning the gap. The CDR3 spans 14 residues. J is TRBJ1-5 and V is TRBV28; maybe TRBD1 (5 bases). The clonotype originates from a man aged 45-65 years in good health and CMV-seronegative. Sequences were obtained from PBMCs. The DNA for the CDR3 is TGTGCCAGCAGTCCGGTTAGGGGTATTCAGCCCCAGCATTTT. This translates into CASSPVRGIQPQHF.